A single sample gave rise to the 10 T cell receptor beta chains below, sequenced in a study of response to subunit inactivated influenza vaccine. TCRdb passed the RT-PCR reads through MiXCR, listing each CDR3 protein once. The table shows about 520,000 distinct CDR3 sequences, with 6.5% to 8% occurring only once. The sequencing here drew on PBMCs from blood, taken around 25 months after vaccination. The receptors were gathered from a man aged 45 to 75 who received an inactivated influenza vaccine.

J is TRBJ2-1 and V is TRBV20-1, with 13 bases fitting TRBD2. The CDR3 length is 16 residues. Germline V gives CDR1 DFQATT, CDR2 SNEGSKA (reference sequence). With 3 bases clipped from V and 7 bases from J, the junction kept 9 bases outside the gene matches. The CDR3 here is CSARTGTSGTRNEQFF. CDR3 DNA sequence: TGCAGTGCTAGGACGGGGACTAGCGGGACGAGGAATGAGCAGTTCTTC.

The chain employs TRBV7-9 and TRBJ1-1; D gene uncertain. The CDR3 sequence is 14 residues long. Trimming left V 5 bases short and J 2 bases short, with 12 bases between. The V gene's germline CDR1 is SEHNR and CDR2 FQNEAQ (reference sequence). CDR3 nucleotides: TGTGCCAGCAGCCGAGCGGGGAAAAACACTGAAGCTTTCTTT. Its translation: CASSRAGKNTEAFF.

The chain couples TRBV3-1 to TRBJ2-3; 12 bases line up with TRBD2. This CDR3 is 16 amino acids long. Germline CDR1 reads LGHDT; CDR2 reads YNNKEL (reference sequence). The V segment lost 5 bases and the J segment 6 bases; nucleotides outside the gene matches: 9. CDR3 protein: CASSYLLAGGADTQYF. For the CDR3, the DNA is TGTGCCAGCAGCTACCTACTAGCGGGGGGTGCGGATACGCAGTATTTT.

This sequence joins TRBV12-3 or TRBV12-4 and TRBJ1-1; 7 positions agree with TRBD1. CDR3 length: 15 residues. The J segment lost 0 bases and the V segment lost 1 base, leaving 2 bases of the junction unmatched. CDR3 protein: CASSLEGAMNTEAFF. CDR3 in DNA: TGTGCCAGCAGTTTAGAGGGGGCAATGAACACTGAAGCTTTCTTT.

The rearrangement links TRBV20-1 to TRBJ2-3; 8 bases line up with TRBD2. CDR3 size: 18 residues. CDR1 is DFQATT and CDR2 is SNEGSKA in the germline V gene (reference sequence). V lost 5 bases and J lost 2; bases outside the gene matches: 18. DNA for the CDR3: TGCAGTGCTGTAACTCCTAATGGCGGGGGGCCGTACACAGATACGCAGTATTTT. Translation: CSAVTPNGGGPYTDTQYF.

This clonotype occurred a few times. J is TRBJ2-2 and V is TRBV20-1; the D is unclear. V lost 3 bases to trimming and J lost 1 base, with 6 bases between them. Looked up from germline, CDR1 is DFQATT and CDR2 is SNEGSKA (reference sequence). The CDR3 extends over 13 amino acids. The CDR3 region has the DNA TGCAGTGCTAGGTTTGAGAACACCGGGGAGCTGTTTTTT. This sequence encodes CSARFENTGELFF.

This sequence joins TRBV6-2 or TRBV6-3 and TRBJ1-5; D remains ambiguous. CDR3 length: 15 residues. Trimming cost V 3 bases and J 0 bases, with 9 bases left between them. Germline CDR1 is MNHEY and CDR2 is SVGEGT. This CDR3 is CASSYYGYSNQPQHF. CDR3 in DNA: TGTGCCAGCAGTTATTATGGGTATAGCAATCAGCCCCAGCATTTT.

The chain combines TRBV28 with TRBJ2-1, with a possible D match to TRBD2 (7 bases). This CDR3 has 15 amino acids. Germline assignment: CDR1 MDHEN and CDR2 SYDVKM. V was clipped by 2 bases and J by 7 bases, with 15 bases between them. The CDR3 sequence: CASSLTGGMMNEQFF. CDR3 coding DNA: TGTGCCAGCAGTTTAACGGGGGGCATGATGAATGAGCAGTTCTTC.

The rearrangement links TRBV19 to TRBJ1-2; tentatively, D is TRBD1 (5 bases). CDR1 and CDR2 (germline): LNHDA, SQIVND (reference sequence). CDR3 length: 13 residues. Trimming took 7 bases from V and 2 from J, leaving 11 bases between them. This CDR3 is CASNAGANYGYTF. CDR3 nucleotides: TGTGCCAGTAATGCCGGGGCCAACTATGGCTACACCTTC.

This clonotype was detected many times. The chain is built from TRBV5-1 and TRBJ2-1; 7 bases are a match to TRBD2. J was trimmed by 0 bases and V by 4 bases; bases with no gene match: 4. Per germline, CDR1 SGHRS and CDR2 YFSETQ. The CDR3 contains 15 residues. The chain's CDR3 is CASSKSGISYNEQFF. In DNA, the CDR3 is TGCGCCAGCAGCAAAAGCGGGATCTCCTACAATGAGCAGTTCTTC.